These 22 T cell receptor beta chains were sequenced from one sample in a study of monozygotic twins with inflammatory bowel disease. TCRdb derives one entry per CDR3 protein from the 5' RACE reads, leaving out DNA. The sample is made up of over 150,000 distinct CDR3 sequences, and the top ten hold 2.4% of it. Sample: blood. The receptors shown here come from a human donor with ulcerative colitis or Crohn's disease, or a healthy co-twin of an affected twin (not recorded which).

This chain's CDR3 is CSAPKIGTVGEQYF. The V call is TRBV20-1, the J call TRBJ2-7; the D call from TCRdb, TRBD1, cannot be confirmed without DNA. Per the germline V gene, CDR1 is DFQATT and CDR2 is SNEGSKA (reference sequence). The CDR3 length is 14 residues.

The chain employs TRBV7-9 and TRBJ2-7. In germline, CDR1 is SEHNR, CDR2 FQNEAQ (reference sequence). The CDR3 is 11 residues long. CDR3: CASSLAREQYF.

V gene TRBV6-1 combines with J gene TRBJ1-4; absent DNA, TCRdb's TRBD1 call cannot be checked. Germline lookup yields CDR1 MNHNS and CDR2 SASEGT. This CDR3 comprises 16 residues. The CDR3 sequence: CASSRRGGEPNEKLFF.

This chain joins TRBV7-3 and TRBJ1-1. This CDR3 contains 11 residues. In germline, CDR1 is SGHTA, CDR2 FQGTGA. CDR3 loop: CASSLGTEAFF. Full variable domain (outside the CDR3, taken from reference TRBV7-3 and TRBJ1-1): GAGVSQTPSNKVTEKGKYVELRCDPISGHTALYWYRQSLGQGPEFLIYFQGTGAADDSGLPNDRFFAVRPEGSVSTLKIQRTERGDSAVYLCASSLGTEAFFGQGTRLTVV.

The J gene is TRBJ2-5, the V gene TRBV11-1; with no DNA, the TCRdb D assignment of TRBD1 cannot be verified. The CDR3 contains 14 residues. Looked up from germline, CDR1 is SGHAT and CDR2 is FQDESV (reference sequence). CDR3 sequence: CASSFPGQGETQYF.

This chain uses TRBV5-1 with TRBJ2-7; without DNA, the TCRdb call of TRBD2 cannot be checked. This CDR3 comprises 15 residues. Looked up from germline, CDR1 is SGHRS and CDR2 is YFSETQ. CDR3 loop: CASSQTRELSYEQYF.

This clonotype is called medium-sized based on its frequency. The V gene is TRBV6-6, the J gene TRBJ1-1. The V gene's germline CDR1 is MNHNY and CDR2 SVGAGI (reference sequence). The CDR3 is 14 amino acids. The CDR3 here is CASSYDGPNTEAFF.

CDR3: CATSTGSYNEQFF. The V and J genes are TRBV15 and TRBJ2-1. Germline V gene lookup returns CDR1 LNHNV and CDR2 YYDKDF (reference sequence). The CDR3 loop spans 13 amino acids.

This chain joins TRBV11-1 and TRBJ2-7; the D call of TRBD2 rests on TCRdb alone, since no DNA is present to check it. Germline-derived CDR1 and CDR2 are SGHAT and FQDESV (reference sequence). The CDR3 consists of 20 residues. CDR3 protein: CASSLARRGLRLAAPYEQYF. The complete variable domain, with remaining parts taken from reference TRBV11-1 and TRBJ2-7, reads EAEVAQSPRYKITEKSQAVAFWCDPISGHATLYWYRQILGQGPELLVQFQDESVVDDSQLPKDRFSAERLKGVDSTLKIQPAELGDSAMYLCASSLARRGLRLAAPYEQYFGPGTRLTVT.

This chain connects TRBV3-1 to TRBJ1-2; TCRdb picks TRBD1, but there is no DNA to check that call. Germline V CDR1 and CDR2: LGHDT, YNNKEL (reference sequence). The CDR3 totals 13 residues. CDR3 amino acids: CASRTNRGGGYTF.

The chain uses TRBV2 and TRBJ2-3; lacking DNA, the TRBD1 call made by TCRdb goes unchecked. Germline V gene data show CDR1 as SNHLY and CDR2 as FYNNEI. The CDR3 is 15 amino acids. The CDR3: CASSVEGGGADTQYF.

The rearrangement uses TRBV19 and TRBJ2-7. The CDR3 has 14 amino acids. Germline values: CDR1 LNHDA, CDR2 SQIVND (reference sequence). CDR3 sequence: CASSIATSSYEQYF.

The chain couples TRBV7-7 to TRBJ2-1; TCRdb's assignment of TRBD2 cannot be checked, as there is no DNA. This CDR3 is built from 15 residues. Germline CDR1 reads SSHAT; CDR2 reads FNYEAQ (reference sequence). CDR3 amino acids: CASSLGRGRGNEQFF.

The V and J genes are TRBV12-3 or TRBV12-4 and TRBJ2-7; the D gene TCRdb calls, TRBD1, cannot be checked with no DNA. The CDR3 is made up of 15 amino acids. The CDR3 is CASRESGTGGWEQYF.

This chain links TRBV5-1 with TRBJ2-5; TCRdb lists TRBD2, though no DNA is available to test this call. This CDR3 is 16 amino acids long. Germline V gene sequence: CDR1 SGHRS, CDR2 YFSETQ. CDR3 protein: CASSLLAANPQETQYF. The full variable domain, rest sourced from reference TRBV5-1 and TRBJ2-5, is KAGVTQTPRYLIKTRGQQVTLSCSPISGHRSVSWYQQTPGQGLQFLFEYFSETQRNKGNFPGRFSGRQFSNSRSEMNVSTLELGDSALYLCASSLLAANPQETQYFGPGTRLLVL.

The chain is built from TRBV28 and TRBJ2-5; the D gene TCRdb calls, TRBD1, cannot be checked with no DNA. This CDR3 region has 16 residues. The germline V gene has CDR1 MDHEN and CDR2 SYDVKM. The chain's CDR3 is CASRWGQGATQETQYF.

Here the CDR3 reads CASGLVSETQYF. The gene calls are TRBV12-5 and TRBJ2-5. There are 12 residues in the CDR3. Germline V CDR1 and CDR2: LGHNT, FRNRAP.

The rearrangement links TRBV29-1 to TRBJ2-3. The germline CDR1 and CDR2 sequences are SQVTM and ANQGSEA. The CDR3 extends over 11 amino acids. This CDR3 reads CSVPYTDTQYF.

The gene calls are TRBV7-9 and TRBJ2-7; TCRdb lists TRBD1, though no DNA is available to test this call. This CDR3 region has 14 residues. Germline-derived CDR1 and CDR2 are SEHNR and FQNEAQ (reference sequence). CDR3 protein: CASSPGIVYYEQYF.

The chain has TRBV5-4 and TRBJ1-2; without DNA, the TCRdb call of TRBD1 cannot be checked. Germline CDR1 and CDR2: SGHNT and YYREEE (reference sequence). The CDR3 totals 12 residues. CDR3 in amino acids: CASSRTGFGYTF.

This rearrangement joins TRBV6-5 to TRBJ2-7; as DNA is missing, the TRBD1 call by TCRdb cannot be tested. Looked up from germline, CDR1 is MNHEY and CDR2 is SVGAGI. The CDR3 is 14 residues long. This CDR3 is CASSYYTTGYEQYF.

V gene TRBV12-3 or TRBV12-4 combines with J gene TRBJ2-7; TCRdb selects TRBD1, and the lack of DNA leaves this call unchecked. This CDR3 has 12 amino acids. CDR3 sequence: CASSLQAGEQYF.